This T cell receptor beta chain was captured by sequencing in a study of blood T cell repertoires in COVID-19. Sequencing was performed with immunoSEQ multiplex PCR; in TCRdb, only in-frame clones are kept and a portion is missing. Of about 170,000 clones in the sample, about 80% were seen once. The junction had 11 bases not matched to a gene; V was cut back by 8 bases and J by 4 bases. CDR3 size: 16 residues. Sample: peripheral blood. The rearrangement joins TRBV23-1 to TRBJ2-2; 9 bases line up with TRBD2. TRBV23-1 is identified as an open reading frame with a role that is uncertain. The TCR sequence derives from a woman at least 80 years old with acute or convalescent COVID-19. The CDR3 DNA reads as TGCGCCAGCGAAAGGAAGGGCGGGAGGGGCACCGGGGAGCTGTTTTTT. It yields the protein CASERKGGRGTGELFF.